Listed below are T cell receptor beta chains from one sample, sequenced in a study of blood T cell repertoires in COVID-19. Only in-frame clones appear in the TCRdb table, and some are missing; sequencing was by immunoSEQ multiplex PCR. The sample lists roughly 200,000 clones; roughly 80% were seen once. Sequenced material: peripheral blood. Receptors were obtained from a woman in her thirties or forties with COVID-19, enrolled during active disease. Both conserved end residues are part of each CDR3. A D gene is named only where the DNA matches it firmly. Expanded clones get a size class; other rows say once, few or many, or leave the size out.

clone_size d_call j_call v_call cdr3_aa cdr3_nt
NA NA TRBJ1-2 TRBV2 CASTGDGYNNYGYTF TGTGCCAGCACCGGAGACGGTTACAATAACTATGGCTACACCTTC
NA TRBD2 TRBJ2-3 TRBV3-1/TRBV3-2 CASSQPSGRSADTQYF TGTGCCAGCAGCCAACCTAGCGGGAGATCGGCAGATACGCAGTATTTT
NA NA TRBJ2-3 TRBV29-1 CSVDLLGDTQYF TGCAGCGTTGATCTGCTCGGAGATACGCAGTATTTT
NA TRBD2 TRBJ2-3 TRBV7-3 CASSPGLAGNTDTQYF TGTGCCAGCAGCCCCGGACTAGCGGGGAACACAGATACGCAGTATTTT
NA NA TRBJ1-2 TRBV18 CASSPPGSNYGYTF TGTGCCAGCTCACCACCAGGGAGTAACTATGGCTACACCTTC
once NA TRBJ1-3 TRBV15 CATSRGGYGQSGNTIYF TGTGCCACCAGCAGAGGGGGCTACGGACAATCTGGAAACACCATATATTTT
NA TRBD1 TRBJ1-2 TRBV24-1 CATSDPTGLAGYTF TGTGCCACCAGTGACCCGACAGGGTTGGCTGGCTACACCTTC
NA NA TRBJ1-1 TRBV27 CASRYAGENTEAFF TGTGCCAGCAGGTACGCGGGGGAAAACACTGAAGCTTTCTTT
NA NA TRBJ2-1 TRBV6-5 CASRVSDSSYNEQFF TGTGCCAGCAGAGTATCGGACAGCTCCTACAATGAGCAGTTCTTC
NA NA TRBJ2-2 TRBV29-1 CSVYRATGELFF TGCAGCGTGTACAGGGCCACCGGGGAGCTGTTTTTT
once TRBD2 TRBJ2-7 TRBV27 CASSFWGRAREQYF TGTGCCAGCAGTTTCTGGGGGAGGGCCCGCGAGCAGTACTTC
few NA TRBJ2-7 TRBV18 CASSPLSGTYEQYF TGTGCCAGCTCACCACTCTCCGGGACCTACGAGCAGTACTTC
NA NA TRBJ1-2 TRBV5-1 CASSFESGDYGYTF TGCGCCAGCAGCTTTGAGTCCGGGGACTATGGCTACACCTTC
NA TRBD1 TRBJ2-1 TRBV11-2 CASSLAGTGGNEQFF TGTGCCAGCAGCTTGGCCGGGACAGGGGGGAATGAGCAGTTCTTC
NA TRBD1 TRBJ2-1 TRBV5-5 CASSLGQGDINEQFF TGTGCCAGCAGCTTGGGACAGGGGGATATCAATGAGCAGTTCTTC
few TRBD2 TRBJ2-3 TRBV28 CASNTGSGRRGPTDTQYF TGTGCCAGCAACACTGGTAGCGGGAGAAGGGGGCCCACAGATACGCAGTATTTT
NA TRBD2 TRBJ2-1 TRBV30 CAWSPGVLAGSNNEQFF TGTGCCTGGAGCCCGGGGGTCCTAGCGGGATCCAACAATGAGCAGTTCTTC
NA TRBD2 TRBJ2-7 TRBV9 CASSVGLAGEHEQYF TGTGCCAGCAGCGTAGGGCTAGCGGGAGAACACGAGCAGTACTTC
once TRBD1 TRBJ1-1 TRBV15 CATSPNRGWWTEAFF TGTGCCACCAGCCCAAACAGGGGGTGGTGGACTGAAGCTTTCTTT
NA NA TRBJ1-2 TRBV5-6 CASSPAGRIELITF TGTGCCAGCAGCCCGGCGGGACGCATTGAATTAATCACCTTC
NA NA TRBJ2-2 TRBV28 CASSLSGVNTGELFF TGTGCCAGCAGTTTGTCAGGGGTGAACACCGGGGAGCTGTTTTTT
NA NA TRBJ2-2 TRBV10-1 CASSQTMAGELFF TGCGCCAGCAGCCAAACAATGGCCGGGGAGCTGTTTTTT
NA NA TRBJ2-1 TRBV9 CASSVVGTDYNEQFF TGTGCCAGCAGCGTAGTAGGCACAGACTACAATGAGCAGTTCTTC
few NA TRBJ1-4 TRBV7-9 CASSPGAKTNEKLFF TGTGCCAGCAGCCCAGGGGCGAAGACTAATGAAAAACTGTTTTTT
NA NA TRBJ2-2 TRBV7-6 CASSFGGLNTGELFF TGTGCCAGCAGCTTTGGAGGACTCAACACCGGGGAGCTGTTTTTT
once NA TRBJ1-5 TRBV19 CASSIGARGMFQPQHF TGTGCCAGTAGTATAGGGGCCAGGGGAATGTTTCAGCCCCAGCATTTT
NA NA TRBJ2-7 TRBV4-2 CASSQDLQAAQTYEQYF TGTGCCAGCAGCCAAGATCTTCAGGCTGCTCAGACCTACGAGCAGTACTTC
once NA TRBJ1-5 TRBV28 CASKSGGDQPQHF TGTGCCAGCAAGTCCGGGGGAGACCAGCCCCAGCATTTT
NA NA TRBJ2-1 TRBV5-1 CASSPDNEQFF TGCGCCAGCAGTCCGGACAACGAGCAGTTCTTC
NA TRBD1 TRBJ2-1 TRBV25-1 CASSETTGGYNEQFF TGTGCCAGCAGTGAGACGACAGGGGGGTACAATGAGCAGTTCTTC
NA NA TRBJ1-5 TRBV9 CASSVTGQSNQPQHF TGTGCCAGCAGCGTAACAGGGCAGAGCAATCAGCCCCAGCATTTT
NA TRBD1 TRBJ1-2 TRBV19 CASSAGGASGYTF TGTGCCAGTAGCGCAGGGGGCGCTTCTGGCTACACCTTC